The 18 T cell receptor beta chains below were found in one sample sequenced in a study of shared clonotypes between healthy human individuals. Clones were sequenced by immunoSEQ multiplex PCR, and TCRdb holds only the in-frame ones, with some missing. The sample shows some 1,100,000 clones, 75% to 80% of them seen only once. The specimen sequenced was memory CD4+ T cells from PBMCs. Subset: CD45RA-negative fraction. All receptors derive from a man aged 18-30 years in good health. Some clones in this sample may be carry-over from other donors' samples.

This clone was seen only once. The V gene is TRBV11-2, the J gene TRBJ1-2, with TRBD1 as a possible D gene (5 bases). Germline V gene sequence: CDR1 SGHAT, CDR2 FQNNGV. The CDR3 runs 14 residues. V was cut by 3 bases and J by 2 bases, with 10 bases left in between. The CDR3 coding sequence is TGTGCCAGCAGCTTGGGGGGGTTGAACTATGGCTACACCTTC. Translating gives CASSLGGLNYGYTF.

This clone has only a few counts. This chain joins TRBV7-2 and TRBJ2-4; the D call may be TRBD1 or TRBD2 (5 bases each). V was pared by 2 bases and J by 2 bases, with 19 bases between. The germline V gene has CDR1 SGHTA and CDR2 FQGNSA. The CDR3 consists of 18 residues. The CDR3 coding sequence is TGTGCCAGCAGCTTAAAGGGGTTTTCGGGGTCCTCCAAAAACATTCAGTACTTC. This encodes CASSLKGFSGSSKNIQYF.

The chain has TRBV5-1 and TRBJ1-3; 9 bases fit TRBD1. The CDR3 consists of 17 residues. Germline CDR1 reads SGHRS; CDR2 reads YFSETQ. V lost 4 bases to trimming and J lost 0 bases; unmatched junction nucleotides: 8. CDR3 region: CASSLTGQGFSGNTIYF. CDR3 sequence (DNA): TGCGCCAGCAGCCTTACGGGACAGGGCTTCTCTGGAAACACCATATATTTT.

This chain joins TRBV6-5 and TRBJ2-2; TRBD2 matches at 14 bases. CDR1 is MNHEY, CDR2 SVGAGI, per germline. The CDR3 is 16 residues long. With V trimmed by 2 bases and J by 6 bases, 2 bases remained unmatched. This chain's CDR3 is CASSYGLAGGPGELFF. CDR3 in DNA: TGTGCCAGCAGTTACGGACTAGCGGGAGGACCCGGGGAGCTGTTTTTT.

V gene TRBV4-2 combines with J gene TRBJ2-2, with D unresolved. V was pared by 0 bases and J by 9 bases, with 11 bases between. Germline CDR1 LGHNA, CDR2 YNFKEQ. CDR3 length equals 14 residues. CDR3 amino acids: CASSQESESRELFF. The CDR3 DNA follows: TGTGCCAGCAGCCAAGAATCCGAATCCCGGGAGCTGTTTTTT.

The chain combines TRBV6-1 with TRBJ1-5, with D unclear. The CDR3 sequence is 14 residues long. V lost 6 bases and J lost 0, with 9 bases in between. In germline, CDR1 is MNHNS, CDR2 SASEGT. The CDR3 DNA follows: TGTGCCAGCAGGGGAGGACTTAGCAATCAGCCCCAGCATTTT. It translates to CASRGGLSNQPQHF.

In the case of this clone: The same CDR3 is also encoded by other DNA sequences in this sample. This rearrangement joins TRBV5-1 to TRBJ1-1; D not resolved. Germline CDR1 is SGHRS and CDR2 is YFSETQ. The CDR3 has 14 amino acids. Trimming pared 2 bases from V and 0 bases from J, leaving 8 bases between. The CDR3 here is CASSLGLMNTEAFF. The CDR3 bases are TGCGCCAGCAGCTTAGGGCTTATGAACACTGAAGCTTTCTTT.

The V and J genes are TRBV11-2 and TRBJ1-5; perhaps TRBD1 as D (6 bases). This CDR3 is built from 16 residues. The germline CDR1 and CDR2 sequences are SGHAT and FQNNGV. V lost 1 base and J lost 0, with 10 bases in between. CDR3 nucleotides: TGTGCCAGCAGCTTAGGGCGGACAGATAGCAATCAGCCCCAGCATTTT. Protein product: CASSLGRTDSNQPQHF.

This rearrangement joins TRBV28 to TRBJ2-1; TRBD2 is a possible D gene (5 bases). The CDR3 totals 16 residues. The V and J ends lost 5 bases and 0 bases respectively, with 14 bases between them. From germline, CDR1 is MDHEN and CDR2 SYDVKM. DNA for the CDR3: TGTGCCAGCAGTGCGTACGTCGGGGACTCCTACAATGAGCAGTTCTTC. Translation: CASSAYVGDSYNEQFF.

This clone was picked up one time. With a far larger clone one base away, a read error is the likely cause. The sample holds other DNA sequences that translate to the same CDR3. This rearrangement joins TRBV30 to TRBJ1-3, with unresolved D. The V end was cut by 0 bases, the J end by 4 bases, with 4 bases between. Germline V gene data show CDR1 as GTSNPN and CDR2 as SVGIG (reference sequence). This CDR3 has 12 amino acids. CDR3 coding DNA: TGTGCCTGGAGTGTAACCGGAAACACCATATATTTT. Residues: CAWSVTGNTIYF.

The V gene is TRBV2, the J gene TRBJ2-2; D perhaps matches TRBD2 (6 bases). This CDR3 contains 14 residues. Trimming left V 8 bases short and J 6 bases short, with 16 bases between. Per the germline V gene, CDR1 is SNHLY and CDR2 is FYNNEI. CDR3 DNA: TGTGCCAGCGGCTTAGAACTAGCATCCGGGGAGCTGTTTTTT. This sequence encodes CASGLELASGELFF.

This rearrangement joins TRBV2 to TRBJ2-2; 7 nucleotides line up with TRBD2. CDR1 and CDR2 from the germline V gene are SNHLY and FYNNEI. CDR3 length equals 14 residues. With 7 bases clipped from V and 1 base from J, the junction kept 3 bases outside the gene matches. The DNA for the CDR3 is TGTGCCAGCACCCCTAGCGGGAACACCGGGGAGCTGTTTTTT. It is translated as CASTPSGNTGELFF.

This chain links TRBV7-6 with TRBJ2-7, with D tentatively TRBD2 (5 bases). This CDR3 is 15 amino acids long. Germline V gives CDR1 SGHVS, CDR2 FNYEAQ. Trimming took off 3 bases at V and 1 base at J, with 13 bases between the two ends. CDR3 nucleotide sequence: TGTGCCAGCAGCTTGGTCGAGGGTCTGTCCTACGAGCAGTACTTC. Translated, it gives CASSLVEGLSYEQYF.

The rearrangement joins TRBV15 to TRBJ2-3, with 8 bases identical to TRBD2. The CDR3 loop spans 16 amino acids. The V gene end was trimmed by 4 bases and the J gene end by 5 bases; junction bases not matched to a gene: 11. Germline values: CDR1 LNHNV, CDR2 YYDKDF (reference sequence). CDR3 sequence: CATSTDRGGQGDTQYF. The CDR3 DNA is TGTGCCACCAGCACCGACCGGGGGGGGCAGGGAGATACGCAGTATTTT.

The chain couples TRBV6-1 to TRBJ1-2; the D is unclear. V gave up 4 bases and J gave up 4 bases, with 10 bases separating them. Germline-derived CDR1 and CDR2 are MNHNS and SASEGT. This CDR3 is built from 13 residues. Here the CDR3 reads CASSVGALYGYTF. CDR3 coding DNA: TGTGCCAGCAGTGTAGGAGCCCTCTATGGCTACACCTTC.

This clone was seen a handful of times. The chain employs TRBV28 and TRBJ2-2; D is unresolved. This CDR3 spans 17 amino acids. V was cut by 4 bases and J by 5 bases, with 20 bases left in between. The germline gives CDR1 MDHEN, CDR2 SYDVKM. The CDR3 region has the DNA TGTGCCAGCAGTTCGAGATGGACGGTTCGTTGGACCGGGGAGCTGTTTTTT. Protein: CASSSRWTVRWTGELFF.

The sample holds a few counts of this clone. This chain joins TRBV28 and TRBJ2-7, with D possibly being TRBD1 (6 bases). This CDR3 has 16 residues. Trimming took 4 bases from V and 2 from J, leaving 18 bases between them. CDR1 is MDHEN, CDR2 SYDVKM, per germline. The DNA of the CDR3 is TGTGCCAGCAGTTCCCAAGGTAGGGGGTTAACCTACGAGCAGTACTTC. This gives the protein CASSSQGRGLTYEQYF.

The chain employs TRBV4-3 and TRBJ2-1, with D perhaps TRBD2 (5 bases). V shed 1 base and J shed 10 bases, with 11 bases lying between them. The germline gives CDR1 LGHNA, CDR2 YSLEER. The CDR3 covers 13 residues. The CDR3 region is CASSQGSGREQFF. The CDR3 bases are TGCGCCAGCAGCCAAGGGTCGGGAAGGGAGCAGTTCTTC.